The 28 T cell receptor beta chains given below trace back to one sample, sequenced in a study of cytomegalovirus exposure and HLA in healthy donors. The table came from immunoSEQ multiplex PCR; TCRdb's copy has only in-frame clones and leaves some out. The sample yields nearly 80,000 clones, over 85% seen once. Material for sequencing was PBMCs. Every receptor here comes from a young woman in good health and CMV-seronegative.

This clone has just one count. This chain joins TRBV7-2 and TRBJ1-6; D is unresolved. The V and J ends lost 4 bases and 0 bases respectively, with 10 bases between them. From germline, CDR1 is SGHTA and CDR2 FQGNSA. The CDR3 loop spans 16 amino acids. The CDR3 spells CASSSLVSSYNSPLHF. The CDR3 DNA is TGTGCCAGCAGCTCCTTAGTAAGCTCCTATAATTCACCCCTCCACTTT.

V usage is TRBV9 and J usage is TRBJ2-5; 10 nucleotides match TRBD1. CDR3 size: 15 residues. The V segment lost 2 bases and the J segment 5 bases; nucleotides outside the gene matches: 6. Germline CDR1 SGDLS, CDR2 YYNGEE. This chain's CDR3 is CASSVTGQGGETQYF. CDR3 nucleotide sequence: TGTGCCAGCAGCGTCACCGGACAGGGGGGGGAGACCCAGTACTTC.

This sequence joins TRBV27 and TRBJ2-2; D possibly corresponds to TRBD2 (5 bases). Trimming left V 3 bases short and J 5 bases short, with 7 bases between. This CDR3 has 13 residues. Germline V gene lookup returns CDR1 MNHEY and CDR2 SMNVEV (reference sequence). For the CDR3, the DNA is TGTGCCAGCAGTTTGTCGGGAACCGGGGAGCTGTTTTTT. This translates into CASSLSGTGELFF.

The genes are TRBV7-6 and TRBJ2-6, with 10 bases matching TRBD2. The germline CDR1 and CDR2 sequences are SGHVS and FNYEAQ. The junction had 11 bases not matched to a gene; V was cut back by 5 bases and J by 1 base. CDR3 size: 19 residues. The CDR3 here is CASSHRPVAGGSGANVLTF. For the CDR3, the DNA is TGTGCCAGCAGCCACAGGCCGGTAGCGGGAGGTTCTGGGGCCAACGTCCTGACTTTC.

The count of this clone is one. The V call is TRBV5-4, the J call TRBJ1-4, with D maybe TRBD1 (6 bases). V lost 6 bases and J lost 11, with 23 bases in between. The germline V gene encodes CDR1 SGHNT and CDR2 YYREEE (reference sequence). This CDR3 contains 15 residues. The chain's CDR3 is CASTFWEGGSTKLFF. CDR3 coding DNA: TGTGCCAGCACCTTTTGGGAAGGGGGATCAACGAAACTGTTTTTT.

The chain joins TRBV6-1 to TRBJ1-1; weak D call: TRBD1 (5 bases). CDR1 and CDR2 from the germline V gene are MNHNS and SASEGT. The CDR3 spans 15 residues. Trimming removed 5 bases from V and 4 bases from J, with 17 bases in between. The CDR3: CASSSGRGGFTEAFF. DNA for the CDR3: TGTGCCAGCAGTTCGGGACGGGGAGGATTCACTGAAGCTTTCTTT.

This CDR3 reads CASSSRGQGGEDTQYF. The CDR3 coding sequence is TGTGCCAGCAGCTCCAGGGGGCAAGGTGGTGAAGATACGCAGTATTTT. V usage is TRBV7-2 and J usage is TRBJ2-3; 8 bases fit TRBD1. This CDR3 is 16 amino acids long. Germline assignment: CDR1 SGHTA and CDR2 FQGNSA. V gave up 4 bases and J gave up 5 bases; unmatched junction bases: 11.

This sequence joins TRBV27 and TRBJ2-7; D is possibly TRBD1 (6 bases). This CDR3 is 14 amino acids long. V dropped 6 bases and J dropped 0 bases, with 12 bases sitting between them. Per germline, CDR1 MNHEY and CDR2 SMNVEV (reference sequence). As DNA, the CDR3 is TGTGCCAGCAGCCTCACAGGGAACTCCTACGAGCAGTACTTC. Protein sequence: CASSLTGNSYEQYF.

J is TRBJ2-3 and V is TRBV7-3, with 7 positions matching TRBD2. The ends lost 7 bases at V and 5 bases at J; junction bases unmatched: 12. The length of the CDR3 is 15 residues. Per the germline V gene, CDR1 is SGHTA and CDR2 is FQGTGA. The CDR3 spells CASTLRGREIDTQYF. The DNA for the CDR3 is TGTGCCAGCACCCTCAGAGGGCGGGAGATAGATACGCAGTATTTT.

Here the CDR3 reads CASRSGVLETQYF. The CDR3 bases are TGTGCCAGCAGATCAGGGGTTTTAGAGACCCAGTACTTC. This chain connects TRBV2 to TRBJ2-5, with D perhaps matching TRBD1 (6 bases). The CDR3 runs 13 residues. Trimming stripped 6 bases from V and 4 bases from J, with 12 bases between. Germline V gives CDR1 SNHLY, CDR2 FYNNEI.

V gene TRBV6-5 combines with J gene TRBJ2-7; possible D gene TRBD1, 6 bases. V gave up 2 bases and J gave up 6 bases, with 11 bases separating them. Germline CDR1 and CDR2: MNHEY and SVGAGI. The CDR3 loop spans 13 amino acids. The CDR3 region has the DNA TGTGCCAGCAGTTACACACAGGGTTCCGAGCAGTACTTC. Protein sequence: CASSYTQGSEQYF.

CDR3 loop: CASSQGVGGLVTQYF. The CDR3 DNA follows: TGCGCCAGCAGCCAAGGGGTTGGCGGTTTAGTGACCCAGTACTTC. The chain employs TRBV4-1 and TRBJ2-5, with D uncertain. Germline V gene data show CDR1 as MGHRA and CDR2 as YSYEKL. The CDR3 extends over 15 amino acids. Between the trimmed V and J ends, which lost 1 base and 7 bases, there was a span of 16 bases.

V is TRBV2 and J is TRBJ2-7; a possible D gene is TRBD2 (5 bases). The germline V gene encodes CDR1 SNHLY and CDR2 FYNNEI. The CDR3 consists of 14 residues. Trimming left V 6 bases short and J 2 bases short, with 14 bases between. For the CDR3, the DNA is TGTGCCAGCAGCCTCCGCACTAGGCCCTACGAGCAGTACTTC. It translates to CASSLRTRPYEQYF.

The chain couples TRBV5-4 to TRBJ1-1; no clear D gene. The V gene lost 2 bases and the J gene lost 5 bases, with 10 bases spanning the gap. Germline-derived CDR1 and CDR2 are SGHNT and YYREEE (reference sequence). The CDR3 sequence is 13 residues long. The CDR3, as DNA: TGTGCCAGCAGCTTTCGGGAGGCGACTGAAGCTTTCTTT. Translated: CASSFREATEAFF.

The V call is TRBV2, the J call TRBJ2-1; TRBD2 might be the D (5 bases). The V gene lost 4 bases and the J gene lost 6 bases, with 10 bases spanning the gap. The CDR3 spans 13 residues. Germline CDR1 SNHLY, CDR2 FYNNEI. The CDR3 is CASSVGVVNEQFF. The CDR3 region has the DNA TGTGCCAGCAGTGTGGGAGTGGTCAATGAGCAGTTCTTC.

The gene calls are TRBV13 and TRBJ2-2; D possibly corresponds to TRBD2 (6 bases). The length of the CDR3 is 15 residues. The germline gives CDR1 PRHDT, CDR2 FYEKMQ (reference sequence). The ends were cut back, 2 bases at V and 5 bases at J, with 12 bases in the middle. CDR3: CASSLTGLATGELFF. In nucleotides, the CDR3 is TGTGCCAGCAGCTTAACGGGACTTGCAACCGGGGAGCTGTTTTTT. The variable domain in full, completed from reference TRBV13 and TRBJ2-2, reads AAGVIQSPRHLIKEKRETATLKCYPIPRHDTVYWYQQGPGQDPQFLISFYEKMQSDKGSIPDRFSAQQFSDYHSELNMSSLELGDSALYFCASSLTGLATGELFFGEGSRLTVL.

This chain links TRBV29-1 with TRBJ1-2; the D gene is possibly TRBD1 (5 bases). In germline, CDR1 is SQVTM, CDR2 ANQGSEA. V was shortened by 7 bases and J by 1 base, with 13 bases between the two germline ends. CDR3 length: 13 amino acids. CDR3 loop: CSGLDQGNYGYTF. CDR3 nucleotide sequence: TGCAGCGGATTAGACCAGGGTAACTATGGCTACACCTTC.

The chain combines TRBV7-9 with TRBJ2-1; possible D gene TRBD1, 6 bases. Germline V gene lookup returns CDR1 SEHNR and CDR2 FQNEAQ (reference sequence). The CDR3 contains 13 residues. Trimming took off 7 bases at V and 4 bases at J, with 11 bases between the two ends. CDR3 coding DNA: TGTGCCAGCAACGAGGACAGATACAATGAGCAGTTCTTC. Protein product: CASNEDRYNEQFF.

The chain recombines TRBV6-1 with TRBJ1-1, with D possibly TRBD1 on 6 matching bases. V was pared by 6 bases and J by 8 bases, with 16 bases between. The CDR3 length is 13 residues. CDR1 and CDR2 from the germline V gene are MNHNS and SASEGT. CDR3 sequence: CASRTGRLEEAFF. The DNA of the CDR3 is TGTGCCAGCAGGACAGGCCGGCTAGAGGAAGCTTTCTTT.

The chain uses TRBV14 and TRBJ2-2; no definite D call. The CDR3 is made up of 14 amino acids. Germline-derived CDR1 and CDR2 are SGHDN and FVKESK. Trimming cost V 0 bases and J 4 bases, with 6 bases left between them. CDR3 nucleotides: TGTGCCAGCAGCCAAGACGTCGGCACCGGGGAGCTGTTTTTT. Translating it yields CASSQDVGTGELFF. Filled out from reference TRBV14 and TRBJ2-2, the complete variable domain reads EAGVTQFPSHSVIEKGQTVTLRCDPISGHDNLYWYRRVMGKEIKFLLHFVKESKQDESGMPNNRFLAERTGGTYSTLKVQPAELEDSGVYFCASSQDVGTGELFFGEGSRLTVL.

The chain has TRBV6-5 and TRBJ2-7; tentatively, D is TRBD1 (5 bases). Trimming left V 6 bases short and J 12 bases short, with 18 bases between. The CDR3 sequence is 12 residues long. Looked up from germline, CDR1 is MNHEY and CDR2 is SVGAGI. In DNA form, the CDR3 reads TGTGCCAGCAGCCCACAGGTTTTACGGCGGTACTTC. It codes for CASSPQVLRRYF.

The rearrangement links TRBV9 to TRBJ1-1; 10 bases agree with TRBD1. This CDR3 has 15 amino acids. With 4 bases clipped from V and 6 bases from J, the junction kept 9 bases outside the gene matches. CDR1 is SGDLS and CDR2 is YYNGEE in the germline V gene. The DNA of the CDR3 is TGTGCCAGCAGCCCTCACCGGGACAGGGGCTCTGAAGCTTTCTTT. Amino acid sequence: CASSPHRDRGSEAFF.

The CDR3 DNA reads as TGTGCCAGCACAATGCAGGGCCTCAGCACAGATACGCAGTATTTT. This gives the protein CASTMQGLSTDTQYF. The rearrangement joins TRBV28 to TRBJ2-3, with D possibly being TRBD1 (5 bases). With 7 bases removed from V and 0 bases from J, the gap between germline ends came to 14 bases. The CDR3 loop spans 15 amino acids. From germline, CDR1 is MDHEN and CDR2 SYDVKM.

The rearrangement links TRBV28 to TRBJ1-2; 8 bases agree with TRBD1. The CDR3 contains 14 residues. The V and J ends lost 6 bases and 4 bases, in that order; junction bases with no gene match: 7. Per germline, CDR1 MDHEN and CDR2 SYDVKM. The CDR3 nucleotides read TGTGCCAGCAGCCATGGACAGGGAGGCTATGGCTACACCTTC. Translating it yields CASSHGQGGYGYTF.

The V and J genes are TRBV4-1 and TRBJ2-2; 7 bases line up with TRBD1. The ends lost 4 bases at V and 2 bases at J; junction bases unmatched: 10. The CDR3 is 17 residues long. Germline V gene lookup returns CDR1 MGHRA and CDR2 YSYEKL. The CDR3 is CASSRSRDRENTGELFF. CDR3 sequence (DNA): TGCGCCAGCAGCCGAAGCCGGGACAGAGAAAACACCGGGGAGCTGTTTTTT.

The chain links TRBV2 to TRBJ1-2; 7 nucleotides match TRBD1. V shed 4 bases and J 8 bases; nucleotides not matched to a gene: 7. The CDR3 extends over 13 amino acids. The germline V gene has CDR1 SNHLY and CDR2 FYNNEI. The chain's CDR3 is CASSGQGKAGYTF. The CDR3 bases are TGTGCCAGCAGTGGACAGGGAAAAGCGGGCTACACCTTC.

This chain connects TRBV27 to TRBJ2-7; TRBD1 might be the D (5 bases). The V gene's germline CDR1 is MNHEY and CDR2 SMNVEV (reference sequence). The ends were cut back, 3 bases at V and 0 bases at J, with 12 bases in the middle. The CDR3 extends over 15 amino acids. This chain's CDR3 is CASSFYRTLSYEQYF. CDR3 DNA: TGTGCCAGCAGTTTCTACAGGACCCTCTCCTACGAGCAGTACTTC.

CDR3 sequence (DNA): TGTGCCAGCATTCCCTATAGACAGGTGCGGGGGCCTAACTATGGCTACACCTTC. This sequence encodes CASIPYRQVRGPNYGYTF. The V call is TRBV2, the J call TRBJ1-2; weak D call: TRBD1 (6 bases). Trimming removed 7 bases at V and 0 bases at J, with 24 bases between. Germline CDR1 and CDR2: SNHLY and FYNNEI. The CDR3 extends over 18 amino acids.